Included here is one T cell receptor (beta chain) sequence, with context. In the original processing: Reference gene primer amplification in the assay estimated nucleated cell counts. Sequencing used immunoSEQ multiplex PCR; TCRdb keeps in-frame clones, though not all of them. V, J and clone size are taken as reported in that table, and D and trimming were inferred from the DNA itself. The sample comprises over 300,000 clones, nearly 90% of which are singletons, and approximately 5.3% rests with the top ten. This study enrolled people aged roughly 18 to 100 from around 26 US geographic areas. Recovered participants had two consecutive negative NP/OP PCR tests, healthcare professional clearance, or symptom resolution. The data originate from a study of blood T cell repertoires in COVID-19. Deletions cut 5 bases from V and 9 bases from J, with 11 bases between. The CDR3 contains 13 residues.

This chain connects TRBV12-3 or TRBV12-4 to TRBJ1-6; D perhaps matches TRBD1 (6 bases). This clonotype was obtained from a young woman who had recovered from COVID-19. Sequencing used PBMCs or T cells enriched from blood (not recorded which). This CDR3 is CASSPGTFSPLHF. CDR3 bases: TGTGCCAGCAGTCCCGGGACATTTTCACCCCTCCACTTT.